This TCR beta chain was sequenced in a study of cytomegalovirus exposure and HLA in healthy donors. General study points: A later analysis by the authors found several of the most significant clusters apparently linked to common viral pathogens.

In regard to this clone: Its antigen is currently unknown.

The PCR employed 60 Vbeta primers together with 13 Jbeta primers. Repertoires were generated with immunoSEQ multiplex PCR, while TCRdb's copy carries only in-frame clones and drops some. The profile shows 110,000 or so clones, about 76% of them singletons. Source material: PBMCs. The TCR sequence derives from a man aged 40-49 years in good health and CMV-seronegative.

DNA for the CDR3: TGTGCCAGTAGTTTGGGGAGCGAGTACAATGAGCAGTTCTTC. Protein sequence: CASSLGSEYNEQFF. This rearrangement joins TRBV19 to TRBJ2-1; possibly TRBD2 for D (5 bases). Germline V gene sequence: CDR1 LNHDA, CDR2 SQIVND (reference sequence). V lost 5 bases to trimming and J lost 4 bases, with 12 bases between them. The CDR3 totals 14 residues. The entire variable domain, with the rest obtained from reference TRBV19 and TRBJ2-1, is as follows: DGGITQSPKYLFRKEGQNVTLSCEQNLNHDAMYWYRQDPGQGLRLIYYSQIVNDFQKGDIAEGYSVSREKKESFPLTVTSAQKNPTAFYLCASSLGSEYNEQFFGPGTRLTVL.